This entry features one T cell receptor (beta chain) sequence. Antigen: not known. The PCR used 60 Vbeta and 13 Jbeta primers. Clones were read by immunoSEQ multiplex PCR, and TCRdb kept only the in-frame ones, dropping some. The sample data list some 200,000 clones. These data come from a study of cytomegalovirus exposure and HLA in healthy donors. J gave up 13 bases and V 5 bases, and 11 bases lay outside the gene matches. In germline, CDR1 is PRHDT, CDR2 FYEKMQ (reference sequence). CDR3 length: 15 amino acids. The study's findings and limits: Later analysis identified a missense DCLRE1C variant that was linked to TCR beta V- and J-gene trimming.

The gene calls are TRBV13 and TRBJ1-6; 10 bases are shared with TRBD1. Sequencing used PBMCs. The TCR originated in a boy younger than 18 in good health and CMV-seronegative. The CDR3 DNA reads as TGTGCCAGCAGCCCGGGACGGACAGGGGGGGGTCCCCTCCACTTT. This gives the protein CASSPGRTGGGPLHF. The full variable domain, rest sourced from reference TRBV13 and TRBJ1-6, is AAGVIQSPRHLIKEKRETATLKCYPIPRHDTVYWYQQGPGQDPQFLISFYEKMQSDKGSIPDRFSAQQFSDYHSELNMSSLELGDSALYFCASSPGRTGGGPLHFGNGTRLTVT.